The present TCR beta chain was sequenced within a study of shared clonotypes between healthy human individuals. The CDR3 length is 17 residues. Germline V gene data show CDR1 as SEHNR and CDR2 as FQNEAQ (reference sequence). Trimming left V 4 bases short and J 7 bases short, with 23 bases between. With respect to this clone: Its antigen is as yet unknown.

Study outcomes and limitations: Generally, estimated richness proved larger in naive subsets than it did in memory subsets. The study sampled only blood, and tissue repertoires likely differ.

Clones were sequenced by immunoSEQ multiplex PCR, and TCRdb holds only the in-frame ones, with some missing. The sample shows 2 million or so clones, about 95% of them seen only once. Selected positively for CCR7 and CD45RO-negative, naive CD8 cells excluded terminally differentiated effector memory CD45RA+ cells. The V and J genes are TRBV7-9 and TRBJ2-1, with D perhaps TRBD1 (5 bases). The specimen was naive CD8+ T cells sorted from blood. The receptor comes from a man younger than 35 in good health. CDR3 DNA: TGTGCCAGCAGCTCCACGCTAGGGGTAGCACTCTTAAATGAGCAGTTCTTC. It is translated as CASSSTLGVALLNEQFF.